In its sample, the clone carrying this T cell receptor (beta chain) was seen many times. What it binds is unknown. The data were obtained in a study of identical twins. General observations from the study: With monozygotic twins, out-of-frame TCR alpha sharing exceeded what models estimated. Reduced insertions were recorded for abundant cord blood beta clonotypes, with no such pattern in memory repertoires.

The V and J ends lost 6 bases and 9 bases respectively, with 12 bases between them. The CDR3 runs 11 residues. CDR1 DFQATT and CDR2 SNEGSKA come from the germline V gene (reference sequence). Template switching added a universal primer binding site, and final cDNA carried unique molecular identifiers. TCRdb re-called the 5' RACE reads with MiXCR, one entry per CDR3 protein. This table holds more than 400,000 distinct CDR3 sequences, about 15% found once. The same sample was also used in a study of yellow fever vaccine responses in identical twins.

Source material: CD4+ T cells sorted from blood. The rearrangement links TRBV20-1 to TRBJ2-4, with a tentative D call TRBD2 (6 bases). The sequence came from a woman between 18 and 30 years old in good health. CDR3 in DNA: TGCAGTGCCAGGGACTTCGGCATTCAGTACTTC. Residues: CSARDFGIQYF.